The entry below gives a single T cell receptor (beta chain) sequence along with its context. Sequenced by immunoSEQ multiplex PCR; TCRdb stores in-frame clones only, minus some. The data contain some 2.1 million clones, roughly 94% of them singletons. Trimming removed 2 bases from V and 2 bases from J, with 13 bases in between. This CDR3 is built from 15 residues. Germline assignment: CDR1 MNHEY and CDR2 SVGAGI. These data belong to a study of shared clonotypes between healthy human individuals. This clonotype was obtained from a man aged 18 to 30 in good health. Specimen: naive CD4+ T cells sorted from blood. Subset given: CD45RA+ positively selected. The genes are TRBV6-5 and TRBJ2-7; no definite D call. Here the CDR3 DNA reads TGTGCCAGCAGTTACGGACCTGGGTCAACCTACGAGCAGTACTTC. Residues: CASSYGPGSTYEQYF.